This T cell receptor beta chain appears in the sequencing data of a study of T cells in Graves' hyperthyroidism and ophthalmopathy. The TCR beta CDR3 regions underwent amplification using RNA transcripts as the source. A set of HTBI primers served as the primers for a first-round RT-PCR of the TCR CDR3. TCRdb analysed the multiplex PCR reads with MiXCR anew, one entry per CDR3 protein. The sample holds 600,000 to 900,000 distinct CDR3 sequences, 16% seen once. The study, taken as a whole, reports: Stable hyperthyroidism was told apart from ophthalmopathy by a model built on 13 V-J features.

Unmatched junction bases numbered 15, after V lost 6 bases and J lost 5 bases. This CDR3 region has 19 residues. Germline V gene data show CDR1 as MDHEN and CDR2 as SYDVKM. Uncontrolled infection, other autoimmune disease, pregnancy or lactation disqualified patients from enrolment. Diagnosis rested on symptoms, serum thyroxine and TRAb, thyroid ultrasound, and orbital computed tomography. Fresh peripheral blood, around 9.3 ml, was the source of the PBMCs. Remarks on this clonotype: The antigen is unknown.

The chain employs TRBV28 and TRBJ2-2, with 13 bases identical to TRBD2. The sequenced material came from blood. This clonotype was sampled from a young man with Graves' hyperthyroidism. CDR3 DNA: TGTGCCAGCAGCCGCAACCCCGGACTAGCGGGAGTAGGAACCGGGGAGCTGTTTTTT. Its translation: CASSRNPGLAGVGTGELFF.